The 2 T cell receptor beta chains below all came from one sample that was sequenced in a study of blood T cell repertoires in COVID-19. TCRdb keeps only in-frame clones here, not all; method: immunoSEQ multiplex PCR. This repertoire shows 410,000 or so clones, about nine tenths found once; its top ten account for 1.4%. The specimen was peripheral blood. These receptors originate from a woman aged 25 to 45 with active or convalescent COVID-19.

V and J are TRBV6-5 and TRBJ2-7; 9 positions agree with TRBD1. The germline V gene has CDR1 MNHEY and CDR2 SVGAGI. The V segment lost 7 bases and the J segment 4 bases; nucleotides outside the gene matches: 14. This CDR3 is 16 amino acids long. CDR3 nucleotides: TGTGCCAGCACTTATACATCGGGACAGGGTTTGTACGAGCAGTACTTC. It encodes CASTYTSGQGLYEQYF.

The chain couples TRBV5-1 to TRBJ2-5; possibly TRBD1 for D (6 bases). From germline, CDR1 is SGHRS and CDR2 YFSETQ. V was shortened by 1 base and J by 3 bases, with 10 bases between the two germline ends. The CDR3 is 14 residues long. The CDR3 reads CASSLQSGEETQYF. The CDR3 nucleotides read TGCGCCAGCAGCTTGCAGTCAGGGGAAGAGACCCAGTACTTC.